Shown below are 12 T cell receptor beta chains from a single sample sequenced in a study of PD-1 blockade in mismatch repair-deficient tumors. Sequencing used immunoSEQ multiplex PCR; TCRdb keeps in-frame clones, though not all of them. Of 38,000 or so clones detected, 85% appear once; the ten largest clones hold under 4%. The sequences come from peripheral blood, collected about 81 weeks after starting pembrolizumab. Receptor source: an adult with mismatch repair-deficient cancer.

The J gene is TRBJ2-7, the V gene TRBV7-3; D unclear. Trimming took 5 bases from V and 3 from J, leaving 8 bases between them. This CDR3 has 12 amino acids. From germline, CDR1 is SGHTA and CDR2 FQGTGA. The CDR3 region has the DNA TGTGCCAGCAGCCGAGGCAGCTACGAGCAGTACTTC. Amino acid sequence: CASSRGSYEQYF.

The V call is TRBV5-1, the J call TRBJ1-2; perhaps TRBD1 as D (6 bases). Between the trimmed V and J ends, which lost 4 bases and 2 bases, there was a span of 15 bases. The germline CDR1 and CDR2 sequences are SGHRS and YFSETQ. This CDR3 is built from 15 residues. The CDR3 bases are TGCGCCAGCAGCCCAGACGACAGGCGGAACTATGGCTACACCTTC. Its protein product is CASSPDDRRNYGYTF.

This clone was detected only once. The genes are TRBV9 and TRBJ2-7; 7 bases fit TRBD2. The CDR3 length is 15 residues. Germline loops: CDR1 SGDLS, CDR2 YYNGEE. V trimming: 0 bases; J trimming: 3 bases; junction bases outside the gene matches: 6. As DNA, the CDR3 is TGTGCCAGCAGCGTAGAAGCGGGACCCTACTACGAGCAGTACTTC. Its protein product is CASSVEAGPYYEQYF.

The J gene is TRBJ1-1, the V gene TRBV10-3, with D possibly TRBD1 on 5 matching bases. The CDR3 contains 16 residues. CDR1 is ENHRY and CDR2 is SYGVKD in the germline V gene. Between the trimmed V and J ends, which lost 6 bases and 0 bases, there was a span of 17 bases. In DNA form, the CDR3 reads TGTGCCATCAGAGCGATGACAGAGCCCATGAACACTGAAGCTTTCTTT. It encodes CAIRAMTEPMNTEAFF.

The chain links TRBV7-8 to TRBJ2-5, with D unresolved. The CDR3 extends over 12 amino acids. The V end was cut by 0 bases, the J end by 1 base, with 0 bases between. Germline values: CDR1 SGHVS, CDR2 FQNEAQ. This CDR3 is CASSLAQETQYF. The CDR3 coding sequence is TGTGCCAGCAGCTTAGCCCAAGAGACCCAGTACTTC.

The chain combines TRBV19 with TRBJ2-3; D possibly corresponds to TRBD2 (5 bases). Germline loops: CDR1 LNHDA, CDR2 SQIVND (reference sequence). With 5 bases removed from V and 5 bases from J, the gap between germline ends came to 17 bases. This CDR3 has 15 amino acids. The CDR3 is CASSPSGILGDTQYF. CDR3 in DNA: TGTGCCAGTAGTCCCTCGGGGATCTTAGGAGATACGCAGTATTTT.

Here the CDR3 DNA reads TGTGCTAGTGGTTTGGACGGAGGGGGGGCGCAGTACTTC. The encoded protein is CASGLDGGGAQYF. The genes are TRBV12-5 and TRBJ2-7; D is perhaps TRBD2 (7 bases). V was trimmed by 1 base and J by 9 bases, leaving 13 bases between them. Per the germline V gene, CDR1 is LGHNT and CDR2 is FRNRAP. The CDR3 is 13 residues long.

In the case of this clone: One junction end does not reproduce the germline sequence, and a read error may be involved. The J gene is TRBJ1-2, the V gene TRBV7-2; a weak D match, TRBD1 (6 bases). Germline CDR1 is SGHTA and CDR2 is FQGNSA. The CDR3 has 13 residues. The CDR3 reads CASSFGGGRRRAF. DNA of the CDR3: TGTGCCAGCAGCTTCGGGGGGGGCCGAAGGCGGGCCTTC.

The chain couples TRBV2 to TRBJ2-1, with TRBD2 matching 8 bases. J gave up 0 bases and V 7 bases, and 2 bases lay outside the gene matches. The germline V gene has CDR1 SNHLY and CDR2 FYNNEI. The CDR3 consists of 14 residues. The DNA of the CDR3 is TGTGCCAGCATGAGCGGGAGCTCCTACAATGAGCAGTTCTTC. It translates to CASMSGSSYNEQFF.

This chain's CDR3 is CASSPSLSGELFF. Here the CDR3 DNA reads TGTGCCAGCAGCCCTTCTTTGTCCGGGGAGCTGTTTTTT. The chain carries TRBV2 and TRBJ2-2; no definite D call. The germline V and J ends were trimmed by 6 bases and 6 bases, with 11 bases remaining between them. Looked up from germline, CDR1 is SNHLY and CDR2 is FYNNEI. The CDR3 spans 13 residues.

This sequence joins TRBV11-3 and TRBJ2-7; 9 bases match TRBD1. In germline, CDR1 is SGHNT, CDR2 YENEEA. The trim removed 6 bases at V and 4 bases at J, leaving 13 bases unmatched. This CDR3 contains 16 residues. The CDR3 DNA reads TGTGCCAGCAGTTCGCCAGCGGGACAGGGATTATACGAGCAGTACTTC. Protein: CASSSPAGQGLYEQYF.

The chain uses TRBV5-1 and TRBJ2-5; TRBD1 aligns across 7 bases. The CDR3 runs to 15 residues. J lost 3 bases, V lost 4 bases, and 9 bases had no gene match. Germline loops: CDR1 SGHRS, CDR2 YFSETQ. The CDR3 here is CASSPGGGQEETQYF. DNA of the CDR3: TGCGCCAGCAGCCCCGGTGGCGGACAGGAAGAGACCCAGTACTTC.